The T cell receptor beta chain described here comes from a study of cytomegalovirus exposure and HLA in healthy donors. It was with 60 Vbeta and 13 Jbeta primers that the PCR ran. TCRdb keeps only in-frame clones here, not all; method: immunoSEQ multiplex PCR. The data contain roughly 150,000 clones, nearly 70% of them singletons. From germline, CDR1 is SGHNT and CDR2 YENEEA. This CDR3 contains 14 residues. Between the trimmed V and J ends, which lost 7 bases and 1 base, there was a span of 13 bases. The sequenced material came from PBMCs. This chain links TRBV11-3 with TRBJ2-5; TRBD1 might be the D (5 bases). This clonotype originated in a man younger than 45 in good health and CMV-seropositive. The chain's CDR3 is CASKVPDSQETQYF. CDR3 coding DNA: TGTGCCAGCAAGGTCCCCGACAGCCAAGAGACCCAGTACTTC. The variable domain in full, with the rest retrieved from reference TRBV11-3 and TRBJ2-5, is EAGVVQSPRYKIIEKKQPVAFWCNPISGHNTLYWYLQNLGQGPELLIRYENEEAVDDSQLPKDRFSAERLKGVDSTLKIQPAELGDSAVYLCASKVPDSQETQYFGPGTRLLVL.